The 10 T cell receptor beta chains listed next were all sequenced from one sample in a study of PD-L1 blockade in urothelial cancer. Data came from immunoSEQ multiplex PCR; TCRdb stores just in-frame clones and leaves some out. The sample includes more than 15,000 clones, around 87% of them seen just once. Sequencing used PBMCs, obtained around atezolizumab (anti-PD-L1) treatment. These receptors were obtained from a man aged 50 to 59 with urothelial cancer.

The chain uses TRBV11-2 and TRBJ2-2; 9 nucleotides match TRBD2. Germline CDR1 reads SGHAT; CDR2 reads FQNNGV. This CDR3 region has 17 residues. Trimming took 3 bases from V and 4 from J; bases not matched to a gene: 9. This chain's CDR3 is CASSFSLAGTLTGELFF. The CDR3 DNA reads TGTGCCAGCAGCTTTTCCCTAGCGGGGACCCTCACCGGGGAGCTGTTTTTT.

The V and J genes are TRBV5-3 and TRBJ1-5, with 11 bases lining up with TRBD1. TRBV5-3 is recorded as an ORF, its role being uncertain. CDR3 size: 18 residues. After removal of 5 bases from V and 1 base from J, the junction contained 11 bases not matched to a gene. CDR3 in DNA: TGTGCCAGAAGACCACCCGGGACAGGGGGGAGAAGCAATCAGCCCCAGCATTTT. Translated: CARRPPGTGGRSNQPQHF.

The chain carries TRBV14 and TRBJ1-6; D is uncertain. V was shortened by 1 base and J by 0 bases, with 7 bases between the two germline ends. CDR3 length equals 16 residues. The V gene's germline CDR1 is SGHDN and CDR2 FVKESK. The CDR3: CASSQVGSSYNSPLHF. DNA for the CDR3: TGTGCCAGCAGCCAAGTAGGGAGCTCCTATAATTCACCCCTCCACTTT.

The chain has TRBV15 and TRBJ2-2, with 15 bases that match TRBD2. The CDR3 has 19 residues. Germline trimming cut 3 bases from V and 4 bases from J; bases unmatched to any gene: 9. Germline V gene lookup returns CDR1 LNHNV and CDR2 YYDKDF (reference sequence). The CDR3 DNA follows: TGTGCCACCAGCAGGGCCACCTGGACTAGCGGGAGGGGCACCGGGGAGCTGTTTTTT. Translation: CATSRATWTSGRGTGELFF.

This clone has only one observation. This chain joins TRBV30 and TRBJ2-2, with TRBD1 matching over 8 bases. The germline V gene encodes CDR1 GTSNPN and CDR2 SVGIG (reference sequence). The CDR3 consists of 15 residues. Losses at the gene ends were 5 bases for V and 3 bases for J; bases not matched to a gene: 8. The CDR3, as DNA: TGTGCCTGGGGAACCGGGACAGGCGACACCGGGGAGCTGTTTTTT. Residues: CAWGTGTGDTGELFF.

The chain has TRBV2 and TRBJ2-3, with D perhaps TRBD2 (5 bases). CDR1 is SNHLY, CDR2 FYNNEI, per germline. CDR3 size: 14 residues. V shed 5 bases and J shed 0 bases, with 9 bases lying between them. In nucleotides, the CDR3 is TGTGCCAGCAGTAGGACTCCTAGCACAGATACGCAGTATTTT. It translates to CASSRTPSTDTQYF.

The rearrangement joins TRBV11-2 to TRBJ2-1; 12 bases are a match to TRBD2. There are 18 residues in the CDR3. Trimming cost V 3 bases and J 8 bases; bases outside gene matches: 14. CDR1 and CDR2 (germline): SGHAT, FQNNGV. The CDR3 DNA reads TGTGCCAGCAGCTTCACGACTTTGGCTAGCGGGGGGGGCTATGAGCAGTTCTTC. Its translation is CASSFTTLASGGGYEQFF.

The V gene is TRBV7-8, the J gene TRBJ1-1; TRBD1 matches at 8 bases. The trim removed 5 bases at V and 4 bases at J, leaving 6 bases unmatched. Germline values: CDR1 SGHVS, CDR2 FQNEAQ. There are 14 residues in the CDR3. The CDR3 region has the DNA TGTGCCAGCAGCATAGACAGGGGAAGCACTGAAGCTTTCTTT. Its protein product is CASSIDRGSTEAFF.

The V gene is TRBV9, the J gene TRBJ2-1; 8 bases match TRBD2. Germline V gene sequence: CDR1 SGDLS, CDR2 YYNGEE. The CDR3 consists of 14 residues. J was trimmed by 8 bases and V by 3 bases; bases with no gene match: 7. The CDR3, as DNA: TGTGCCAGCAGCGAGCGGGAGACTGTCTATGAGCAGTTCTTC. This encodes CASSERETVYEQFF.

The chain couples TRBV7-2 to TRBJ2-2; weak D call: TRBD2 (5 bases). The germline V gene has CDR1 SGHTA and CDR2 FQGNSA. The CDR3 is 15 residues long. V gave up 5 bases and J gave up 1 base, with 11 bases separating them. CDR3 in amino acids: CASSPDWGNTGELFF. DNA for the CDR3: TGTGCCAGCAGCCCGGACTGGGGGAACACCGGGGAGCTGTTTTTT.